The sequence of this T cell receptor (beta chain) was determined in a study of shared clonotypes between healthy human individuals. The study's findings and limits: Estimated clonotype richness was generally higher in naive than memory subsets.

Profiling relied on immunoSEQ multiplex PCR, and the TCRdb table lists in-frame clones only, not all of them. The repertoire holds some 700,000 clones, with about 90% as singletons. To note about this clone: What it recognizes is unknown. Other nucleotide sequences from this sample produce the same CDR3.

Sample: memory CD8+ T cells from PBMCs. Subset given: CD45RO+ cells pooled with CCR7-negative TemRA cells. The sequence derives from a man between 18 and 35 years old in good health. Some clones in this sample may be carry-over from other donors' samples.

CDR3 nucleotide sequence: TGCGCCAGCAGCGCAGGGGTTGGGTACGAGCAGTACTTC. Translating gives CASSAGVGYEQYF. The J gene is TRBJ2-7, the V gene TRBV5-1, with D possibly being TRBD1 (6 bases). Trimming cost V 4 bases and J 4 bases, with 12 bases left between them. The CDR3 runs 13 residues. Germline-derived CDR1 and CDR2 are SGHRS and YFSETQ. Variable domain in full (rest from reference TRBV5-1 and TRBJ2-7): KAGVTQTPRYLIKTRGQQVTLSCSPISGHRSVSWYQQTPGQGLQFLFEYFSETQRNKGNFPGRFSGRQFSNSRSEMNVSTLELGDSALYLCASSAGVGYEQYFGPGTRLTVT.